This TCR beta chain stems from a study of identical twins. Whole-study results and caveats: Less excess twin sharing appeared in beta out-of-frame sequences.

Every one of the donors was a healthy Caucasian. A few counts support this clonotype. Its antigen remains unidentified. Template switching added a universal primer binding site, and final cDNA carried unique molecular identifiers. Each CDR3 protein gets one entry after TCRdb re-called the 5' RACE reads with MiXCR. The sample shows about 700,000 distinct CDR3 sequences, over 5% of them seen only once. Sequencing used naive T cells sorted from blood. The clonotype comes from a man between 18 and 29 years old in good health.

CDR3 DNA sequence: TGTGCCAGCAGTCCCGGGACAGGGGCCTCTGGGGCCAACGTCCTGACTTTC. Amino acids: CASSPGTGASGANVLTF. The chain links TRBV12-3 or TRBV12-4 to TRBJ2-6; TRBD1 matches at 10 bases. V trimming: 5 bases; J trimming: 0 bases; junction bases outside the gene matches: 4. This CDR3 has 17 amino acids.